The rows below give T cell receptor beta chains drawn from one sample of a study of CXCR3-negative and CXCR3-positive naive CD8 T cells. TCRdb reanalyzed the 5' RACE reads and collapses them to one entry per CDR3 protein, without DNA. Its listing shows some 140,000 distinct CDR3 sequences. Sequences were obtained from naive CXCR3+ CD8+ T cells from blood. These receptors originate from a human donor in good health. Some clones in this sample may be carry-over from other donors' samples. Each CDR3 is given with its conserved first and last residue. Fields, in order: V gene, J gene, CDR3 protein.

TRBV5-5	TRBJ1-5	CASSPTLDSNQPQHF
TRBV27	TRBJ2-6	CASSLWGTLSGANVLTF
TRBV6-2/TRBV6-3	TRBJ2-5	CASSYGPETQYF
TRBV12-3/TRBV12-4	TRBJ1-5	CASSLVWRQGNQPQHF
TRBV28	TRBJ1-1	CASTSGQGITEAFF
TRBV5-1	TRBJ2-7	CASSLEGAGGREQYF
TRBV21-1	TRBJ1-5	CASGTLNQPQHF
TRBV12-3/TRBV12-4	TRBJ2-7	CASSFEGPYEQYF
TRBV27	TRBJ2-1	CASSLSGRAGNEQFF
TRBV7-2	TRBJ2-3	CASSKTTGRGDTDTQYF
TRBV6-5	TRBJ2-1	CASSYTDSSYNEQFF
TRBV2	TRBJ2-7	CASIGTDPYEQYF
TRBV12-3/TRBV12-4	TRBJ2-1	CASSEDSNNEQFF
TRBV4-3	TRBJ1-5	CASSQEVDNQPQHF
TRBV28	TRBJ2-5	CASSLYSLNLSQYF
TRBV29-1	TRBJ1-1	CSVEESGNTEAFF
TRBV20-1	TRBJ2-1	CSARDSSLGIREQFF
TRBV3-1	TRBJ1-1	CASSQGQGVTEAFF